These 26 T cell receptor beta chains were sequenced from one sample in a study of technical replicates of blood from a handful of donors. Produced via immunoSEQ multiplex PCR; TCRdb's table is partial and in-frame only. This sample has about 81,000 clones, with more than 80% found just once. The sequencing input was PBMCs. The receptor set was obtained from a human donor in good health. Some clones in this sample may be carry-over from other donors' samples.

The rearrangement uses TRBV20-1 and TRBJ2-7, with a tentative D call TRBD2 (6 bases). The ends were cut back, 4 bases at V and 12 bases at J, with 13 bases in the middle. Germline lookup yields CDR1 DFQATT and CDR2 SNEGSKA (reference sequence). The CDR3 is 10 amino acids. The CDR3 DNA reads as TGCAGTGCTACCACTAGCCAGATGTACTTC. This codes for CSATTSQMYF.

J is TRBJ1-3 and V is TRBV4-3, with 7 bases fitting TRBD1. The germline CDR1 and CDR2 sequences are LGHNA and YSLEER. The length of the CDR3 is 15 residues. Losses at the gene ends were 2 bases for V and 4 bases for J; bases not matched to a gene: 5. In DNA form, the CDR3 reads TGCGCCAGCAGCCAATCCGGGACAGACGGAAACACCATATATTTT. It is translated as CASSQSGTDGNTIYF.

The J gene is TRBJ2-3, the V gene TRBV6-1, with 7 bases fitting TRBD2. The CDR3 sequence is 13 residues long. Germline trimming cut 6 bases from V and 0 bases from J; bases unmatched to any gene: 0. Germline assignment: CDR1 MNHNS and CDR2 SASEGT. The CDR3 DNA follows: TGTGCCAGCAGCGGGGGGAGCACAGATACGCAGTATTTT. This sequence encodes CASSGGSTDTQYF.

This clone was detected once. V gene TRBV6-1 combines with J gene TRBJ2-5; maybe TRBD2 (6 bases). The CDR3 sequence is 16 residues long. Germline V CDR1 and CDR2: MNHNS, SASEGT. The V gene lost 3 bases and the J gene lost 1 base, with 15 bases spanning the gap. The DNA for the CDR3 is TGTGCCAGCAGTGATATGGCGGGACCGTCCCAAGAGACCCAGTACTTC. Translation gives CASSDMAGPSQETQYF.

Only a few counts were recorded for this clone. This sequence joins TRBV7-9 and TRBJ2-1; 7 bases map to TRBD2. The CDR3 spans 14 residues. Germline lookup yields CDR1 SEHNR and CDR2 FQNEAQ (reference sequence). V gave up 3 bases and J gave up 3 bases; unmatched junction bases: 2. The CDR3 spells CASSLSGGYNEQFF. As DNA, the CDR3 is TGTGCCAGCAGCTTGTCGGGGGGCTACAATGAGCAGTTCTTC.

V and J are TRBV29-1 and TRBJ1-6, with unresolved D. The CDR3 is 13 residues long. Germline lookup yields CDR1 SQVTM and CDR2 ANQGSEA. With 5 bases removed from V and 7 bases from J, the gap between germline ends came to 12 bases. CDR3 sequence: CSVQGGQNSPLHF. The CDR3 DNA is TGCAGCGTTCAAGGAGGTCAGAATTCACCCCTCCACTTT.

The chain combines TRBV5-5 with TRBJ2-7; 7 bases are a match to TRBD1. CDR1 and CDR2 (germline): SGHKS, YYEKEE (reference sequence). V lost 2 bases to trimming and J lost 5 bases; unmatched junction nucleotides: 10. The CDR3 is 15 amino acids. The CDR3 loop reads CASSFYRGPINEQYF. The CDR3 DNA reads TGTGCCAGCAGCTTTTACAGGGGACCTATCAACGAGCAGTACTTC.

This sequence joins TRBV7-9 and TRBJ1-1; D unclear. Per the germline V gene, CDR1 is SEHNR and CDR2 is FQNEAQ (reference sequence). The V gene lost 4 bases and the J gene lost 0 bases, with 15 bases spanning the gap. The length of the CDR3 is 16 residues. The CDR3 nucleotides read TGTGCCAGCAGCTCCGGACTGACGGGCATGAACACTGAAGCTTTCTTT. Translation gives CASSSGLTGMNTEAFF.

This clone was counted a few times. The CDR3 spells CASSFGGVDEQYF. CDR3 nucleotides: TGTGCCAGCAGCTTCGGAGGGGTCGACGAGCAGTACTTC. This chain connects TRBV5-6 to TRBJ2-7; D is perhaps TRBD2 (6 bases). CDR1 and CDR2 from the germline V gene are SGHDT and YYEEEE. Trimming removed 2 bases at V and 5 bases at J, with 11 bases between. CDR3 length: 13 amino acids.

In this sample, this clone turned up once. The sample has other DNA sequences that encode this CDR3 too. The V gene is TRBV30, the J gene TRBJ1-5; D unclear. Trimming left V 5 bases short and J 0 bases short, with 8 bases between. Germline CDR1 reads GTSNPN; CDR2 reads SVGIG (reference sequence). This CDR3 is 13 amino acids long. DNA of the CDR3: TGTGCCTGGGGCCGGGATAGCAATCAGCCCCAGCATTTT. This encodes CAWGRDSNQPQHF.

This chain connects TRBV9 to TRBJ1-1; tentative D call: TRBD1 (5 bases). The CDR3 runs to 16 residues. Germline V gives CDR1 SGDLS, CDR2 YYNGEE. Trimming removed 0 bases from V and 8 bases from J, with 20 bases in between. The CDR3 region has the DNA TGTGCCAGCAGCGTAGTGGACAACCTCGTCAATAGAGAAGCTTTCTTT. Amino acids: CASSVVDNLVNREAFF. The entire variable domain, with the rest obtained from reference TRBV9 and TRBJ1-1, is as follows: DSGVTQTPKHLITATGQRVTLRCSPRSGDLSVYWYQQSLDQGLQFLIQYYNGEERAKGNILERFSAQQFPDLHSELNLSSLELGDSALYFCASSVVDNLVNREAFFGQGTRLTVV.

The chain joins TRBV29-1 to TRBJ2-2; unclear D gene. This CDR3 contains 12 residues. Trimming took 6 bases from V and 3 from J, leaving 8 bases between them. The germline CDR1 and CDR2 sequences are SQVTM and ANQGSEA. The CDR3 DNA sequence: TGCAGCGTCCAGATCCACACCGGGGAGCTGTTTTTT. This encodes CSVQIHTGELFF.

The table lists this clone with a few counts. This rearrangement joins TRBV2 to TRBJ1-1; no clear D. The V and J ends lost 6 bases and 4 bases respectively, with 12 bases between them. The CDR3 sequence is 13 residues long. Germline CDR1 is SNHLY and CDR2 is FYNNEI. The CDR3 bases are TGTGCCAGCAGCGAGAGGGTTGTCACTGAAGCTTTCTTT. Its translation: CASSERVVTEAFF.

This chain joins TRBV5-6 and TRBJ2-1, with 9 bases that match TRBD1. V dropped 6 bases and J dropped 5; count of bases not matched to a gene: 15. This CDR3 contains 17 residues. Germline values: CDR1 SGHDT, CDR2 YYEEEE. The CDR3 loop reads CASILLTGTGTHNEQFF. CDR3 sequence (DNA): TGTGCCAGCATCCTACTTACCGGGACAGGGACCCACAATGAGCAGTTCTTC.

This clone was seen a handful of times. This chain links TRBV4-2 with TRBJ1-4, with 11 bases that match TRBD1. Germline V gene data show CDR1 as LGHNA and CDR2 as YNFKEQ. There are 17 residues in the CDR3. V shed 4 bases, J shed 0 bases, and the junction held 4 bases outside the gene matches. This CDR3 reads CASSRGTGGSTNEKLFF. DNA of the CDR3: TGTGCCAGCAGCCGCGGGACAGGGGGATCAACTAATGAAAAACTGTTTTTT.

This chain uses TRBV6-5 with TRBJ2-3, with D tentatively TRBD2 (6 bases). From germline, CDR1 is MNHEY and CDR2 SVGAGI. With 2 bases removed from V and 4 bases from J, the gap between germline ends came to 16 bases. The CDR3 has 16 residues. Written as DNA, the CDR3 is TGTGCCAGCAGTTACAATGGGGGGAGTCGCGCAGATACGCAGTATTTT. This codes for CASSYNGGSRADTQYF.

The rearrangement links TRBV27 to TRBJ1-2, with D maybe TRBD1 (6 bases). Trimming took off 4 bases at V and 0 bases at J, with 18 bases between the two ends. The CDR3 extends over 17 amino acids. Germline V gene lookup returns CDR1 MNHEY and CDR2 SMNVEV (reference sequence). The CDR3 sequence: CASSSPSKTGSNYGYTF. The CDR3 DNA follows: TGTGCCAGCAGTTCGCCCTCTAAGACAGGTTCTAACTATGGCTACACCTTC.

The J gene is TRBJ2-1, the V gene TRBV7-2; D is uncertain. The CDR3 consists of 12 residues. V lost 4 bases to trimming and J lost 12 bases, with 13 bases between them. From germline, CDR1 is SGHTA and CDR2 FQGNSA. As DNA, the CDR3 is TGTGCCAGCAGCTCGGGTCCCTTGGGGCAGTTCTTC. Its translation: CASSSGPLGQFF.

The J gene is TRBJ2-7, the V gene TRBV15, with 10 bases matching TRBD1. The CDR3 runs to 14 residues. Germline V gene sequence: CDR1 LNHNV, CDR2 YYDKDF (reference sequence). Germline trimming cut 5 bases from V and 2 bases from J; bases unmatched to any gene: 3. CDR3 sequence: CATSRTGGTYEQYF. For the CDR3, the DNA is TGTGCCACCAGCCGGACAGGGGGAACCTACGAGCAGTACTTC. Looking up the rest from reference TRBV15 and TRBJ2-7 gives the full variable domain: DAMVIQNPRYQVTQFGKPVTLSCSQTLNHNVMYWYQQKSSQAPKLLFHYYDKDFNNEADTPDNFQSRRPNTSFCFLDIRSPGLGDTAMYLCATSRTGGTYEQYFGPGTRLTVT.

The chain carries TRBV6-6 and TRBJ1-1, with 7 bases matching TRBD1. V gave up 2 bases and J gave up 0 bases; unmatched junction bases: 3. Germline-derived CDR1 and CDR2 are MNHNY and SVGAGI (reference sequence). The CDR3 extends over 15 amino acids. CDR3: CASSYLTGLNTEAFF. The CDR3 DNA reads as TGTGCCAGCAGTTACCTGACAGGGTTGAACACTGAAGCTTTCTTT.

For this clone: The junction does not match germline at one end; this may be a read error. The chain is built from TRBV5-4 and TRBJ2-1; 8 positions match TRBD1. The CDR3 extends over 16 amino acids. The germline gives CDR1 SGHNT, CDR2 YYREEE (reference sequence). The CDR3 here is CTSSLPGGVGNNEQFF. CDR3 sequence (DNA): TGTACCAGCAGCCTCCCAGGGGGCGTAGGAAACAATGAGCAGTTCTTC.

This chain joins TRBV5-1 and TRBJ1-2; no definite D call. Germline values: CDR1 SGHRS, CDR2 YFSETQ. V lost 0 bases and J lost 5, with 8 bases in between. The CDR3 is 13 residues long. The CDR3 coding sequence is TGCGCCAGCAGCTTGGACACAGCATATGGCTACACCTTC. Amino acid sequence: CASSLDTAYGYTF.

Comments on this clone: This may stem from a read error, because a much larger clone lies one nucleotide away. V gene TRBV30 combines with J gene TRBJ1-2; D is possibly TRBD1 (5 bases). CDR3 size: 10 residues. Between the trimmed V and J ends, which lost 4 bases and 7 bases, there was a span of 7 bases. Germline CDR1 is GTSNPN and CDR2 is SVGIG (reference sequence). The CDR3 here is CAWKRGGYTF. The CDR3, as DNA: TGTGCCTGGAAAAGGGGTGGCTACACCTTC.

There are a few counts of this clone. The CDR3 loop is CASGLAGGNTDTQYF. The CDR3 nucleotides read TGTGCCTCGGGACTAGCGGGGGGAAACACAGATACGCAGTATTTT. The chain links TRBV30 to TRBJ2-3, with TRBD2 matching 15 bases. The germline V gene has CDR1 GTSNPN and CDR2 SVGIG (reference sequence). The CDR3 is 15 residues long. V trimming: 7 bases; J trimming: 2 bases; junction bases outside the gene matches: 4.

The CDR3 spells CASRIGPNTEAFF. The CDR3 bases are TGTGCCAGCAGAATTGGCCCGAACACTGAAGCTTTCTTT. The chain recombines TRBV2 with TRBJ1-1; D remains ambiguous. CDR1 is SNHLY and CDR2 is FYNNEI in the germline V gene. The V end lost 6 bases, the J end lost 1 base, and 9 bases lay between the germline ends. CDR3 length: 13 residues.

This clone has just one count. This chain uses TRBV20-1 with TRBJ2-7, with unresolved D. Trimming removed 4 bases at V and 2 bases at J, with 6 bases between. Germline V CDR1 and CDR2: DFQATT, SNEGSKA (reference sequence). CDR3 length equals 11 residues. The DNA of the CDR3 is TGCAGTGCTATAGTAGCCTACGAGCAGTACTTC. It encodes CSAIVAYEQYF.